Included here is one T cell receptor (beta chain) sequence, with context. What it recognizes is unknown. Described treatment: 10-day PBMC culture with coronavirus spike peptide pools or control peptides (ViraFEST assay). At the Johns Hopkins FTIC core, DNA taken from cultured CD4+ T cells was sequenced by way of the Oncomine TCR Beta short-read assay. MiXCR was run by TCRdb on the PCR reads, yielding one entry per CDR3 protein. The sample shows about 5,300 distinct CDR3 sequences, approximately 24% of them seen only once. This record belongs to a study of vaccination and CD4 T cells after COVID-19. About the study: Cellular stimulation was performed using overlapping spike peptides derived from SARS-CoV-2, HCoV-NL63, HCoV-OC43 and HCoV-229E. Study-level results: Spike mono-reactivity held for 304 of 307 vaccine-specific clones in convalescent patients.

The CDR3 runs to 16 residues. V was cut by 0 bases and J by 7 bases, with 13 bases left in between. The germline CDR1 and CDR2 sequences are MNHEY and SMNVEV (reference sequence). The chain has TRBV27 and TRBJ1-6; D remains ambiguous. Sequencing used CD4+ T cells from blood, cultured in vitro, obtained after SARS-CoV-2 vaccination. The source is a human donor who had recovered from COVID-19. CDR3 nucleotides: TGTGCCAGCAGTTTATCGTGGGGTTTAGGGAATTCACCCCTCCACTTT. This encodes CASSLSWGLGNSPLHF.